A selection of T cell receptor beta chains follows, all from one sample in a study of Graves' ophthalmopathy and Graves' hyperthyroidism. A single record per CDR3 protein comes from TCRdb applying MiXCR to the multiplex PCR reads. The table shows hundreds of thousands of distinct CDR3 sequences, with under 25% occurring only once. Material for sequencing was peripheral blood. The receptor source for this set is a woman aged 18-29 years with stable Graves' hyperthyroidism. Both conserved end residues are part of each CDR3. D genes are given only for firm matches. Where a row states a size, it is once, few, many or the class of an expanded clone; other rows omit it.

V gene	D gene	J gene	clone size	CDR3 protein	CDR3 DNA
TRBV19	TRBD2	TRBJ2-5	many	CASRGPLAGVETQYF	TGTGCCAGTAGGGGTCCGCTAGCGGGAGTGGAGACCCAGTACTTC
TRBV20-1	TRBD1	TRBJ1-5	many	CSAREGQAAFQPQHF	TGCAGTGCTAGAGAAGGACAGGCGGCTTTTCAGCCCCAGCATTTT
TRBV25-1	.	TRBJ1-2	many	CASSEHAEDSYGYTF	TGTGCCAGCAGTGAGCATGCCGAGGACAGCTATGGCTACACCTTC
TRBV6-1	TRBD1	TRBJ1-6	many	CASSRDRGNSPLHF	TGTGCCAGCAGCCGAGACAGGGGTAATTCACCCCTCCACTTT
TRBV7-8	.	TRBJ1-1	many	CASSLVLWRNTEALF	TGTGCCAGCAGCTTAGTGCTTTGGAGGAACACTGAAGCTCTCTTT
TRBV6-4	TRBD2	TRBJ2-4	many	CASSPLRSGRSPAKNIKYF	TGTGCCAGCAGCCCCCTCCGAAGCGGGAGGTCACCGGCCAAAAACATTAAGTACTTC
TRBV9	.	TRBJ1-2	many	CASSGGTVHYGYTF	TGTGCCAGCAGCGGAGGGACGGTTCACTATGGCTACACCTTC
TRBV13	.	TRBJ2-7	many	CASSGNRVSEQYF	TGTGCCAGCAGCGGAAACAGGGTCTCCGAGCAGTACTTC
TRBV11-3	.	TRBJ2-2	once	CASSLDFPGELFF	TGTGCCAGCAGCTTAGACTTCCCCGGGGAGCTGTTTTTT
TRBV5-1	TRBD2	TRBJ2-7	many	CASRRTSGGEEQYF	TGCGCCAGCAGACGGACTAGCGGGGGGGAAGAGCAGTACTTC
TRBV7-9	.	TRBJ2-5	many	CASSWYTGGQETQYF	TGTGCCAGCAGCTGGTATACCGGAGGGCAAGAGACCCAGTACTTC
TRBV12-3/TRBV12-4	.	TRBJ2-7	.	CASSLEGPNVEQYF	TGTGCCAGCAGTTTAGAGGGACCGAATGTCGAGCAGTACTTC
TRBV11-3	.	TRBJ1-2	.	CASSLAGVTAGYTF	TGTGCCAGCAGCTTAGCCGGGGTAACGGCTGGCTACACCTTC
TRBV20-1	TRBD1	TRBJ1-6	many	CSARGQGYSPLHF	TGCAGTGCCAGAGGACAGGGATATTCACCCCTCCACTTT
TRBV7-9	.	TRBJ2-7	many	CASTVSGTQGEQYF	TGTGCCAGCACCGTCTCCGGGACACAGGGCGAGCAGTACTTC
TRBV7-2	.	TRBJ2-4	.	CASSENGNIQYF	TGTGCCAGCAGTGAAAACGGGAACATTCAGTACTTC
TRBV28	.	TRBJ1-1	few	CASSPLKDSTEAFF	TGTGCCAGCAGTCCTCTTAAGGATTCCACTGAAGCTTTCTTT
TRBV11-2	.	TRBJ1-3	.	CASSLNRVKGNTIYF	TGTGCCAGCAGCCTCAACAGGGTTAAAGGAAACACCATATATTTT